This entry features one TCR beta chain sequence. Germline CDR1 LNHDA, CDR2 SQIVND (reference sequence). Trimming cost V 7 bases and J 3 bases; bases outside gene matches: 4. The CDR3 length is 14 residues. The data were taken from a study of CD8 T cells in Susac syndrome. RNA amounts of roughly 0.45 to 1 ug underwent reverse transcription with random hexamers. MiXCR, run by TCRdb on the immunoSEQ multiplex PCR reads, gives a single entry per CDR3 protein. The sample includes a few hundred thousand distinct CDR3 sequences, over 75% seen only once; the top ten take around 0.18%. This chain connects TRBV19 to TRBJ1-3, with 9 bases lining up with TRBD1. The sample taken for sequencing was CD8+ T cells from PBMCs. The receptor comes from a human donor with multiple sclerosis. The CDR3 is CASIRTGVGNTIYF. The CDR3 DNA sequence: TGTGCCAGTATTCGGACAGGGGTTGGAAACACCATATATTTT.